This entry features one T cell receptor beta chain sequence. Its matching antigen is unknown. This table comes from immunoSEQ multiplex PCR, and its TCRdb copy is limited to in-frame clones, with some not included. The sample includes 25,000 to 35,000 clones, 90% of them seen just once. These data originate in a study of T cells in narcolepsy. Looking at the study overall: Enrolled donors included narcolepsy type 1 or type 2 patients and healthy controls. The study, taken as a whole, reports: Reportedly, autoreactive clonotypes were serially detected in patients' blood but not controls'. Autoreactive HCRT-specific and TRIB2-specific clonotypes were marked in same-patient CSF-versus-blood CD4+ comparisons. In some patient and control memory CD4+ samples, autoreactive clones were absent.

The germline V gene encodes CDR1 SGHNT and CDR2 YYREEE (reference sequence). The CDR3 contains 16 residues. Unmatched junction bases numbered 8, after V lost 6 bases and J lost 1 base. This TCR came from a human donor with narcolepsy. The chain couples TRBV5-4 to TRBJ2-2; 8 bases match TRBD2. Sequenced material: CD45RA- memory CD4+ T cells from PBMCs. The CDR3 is CASTSIAGMNTGELFF. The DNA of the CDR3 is TGTGCCAGCACCTCAATAGCGGGAATGAACACCGGGGAGCTGTTTTTT.